The T cell receptor beta chain described here comes from a study of CD8 T cells in ankylosing spondylitis. Germline loops: CDR1 DFQATT, CDR2 SNEGSKA (reference sequence). The CDR3 runs to 12 residues. With 5 bases removed from V and 5 bases from J, the gap between germline ends came to 10 bases. MiXCR was run by TCRdb on the 5' RACE reads, yielding one entry per CDR3 protein. The sample comprises fewer than 400,000 distinct CDR3 sequences, roughly 15% of which are singletons, and approximately 1% rests with the top ten. This clonotype occurred a few times. The V call is TRBV20-1, the J call TRBJ1-3, with D perhaps matching TRBD1 (6 bases). This TCR was recovered from a male donor with ankylosing spondylitis or in good health (not recorded which). Sequencing was done on a sample of blood, either unsorted or a sorted T cell fraction (not recorded which). CDR3 bases: TGCAGTGCTTGGGACACCCGAAACACCATATATTTT. It codes for CSAWDTRNTIYF.